Below, 3 T cell receptor beta chains from the same sample are listed, as sequenced in a study of cytomegalovirus exposure and HLA in healthy donors. The primer mix had 60 Vbeta and 13 Jbeta primers. Profiled with immunoSEQ multiplex PCR; TCRdb holds only in-frame clones, not every one. There are over 75,000 clones in the sample; 65% to 90% occur only once, and around 3.7% lies in the top ten. Input material: PBMCs. These receptors were obtained from a man aged 25 to 40 in good health and CMV-seropositive.

The chain couples TRBV5-6 to TRBJ2-5, with D tentatively TRBD1 (6 bases). Deletions cut 0 bases from V and 4 bases from J, with 19 bases between. The CDR3 spans 17 residues. Germline V CDR1 and CDR2: SGHDT, YYEEEE. CDR3 region: CASSLGTGFASRETQYF. The CDR3 nucleotides are TGTGCCAGCAGCTTGGGTACAGGGTTCGCTTCCAGAGAGACCCAGTACTTC.

The chain links TRBV6-5 to TRBJ1-5; D may be TRBD1 (5 bases). The CDR3 runs 13 residues. Trimming took off 6 bases at V and 7 bases at J, with 13 bases between the two ends. From germline, CDR1 is MNHEY and CDR2 SVGAGI. CDR3 DNA sequence: TGTGCCAGCAGACAGGATGGGGTCCAGCCCCAGCATTTT. Translating gives CASRQDGVQPQHF.

The chain couples TRBV30 to TRBJ2-1; 9 nucleotides agree with TRBD2. Germline loops: CDR1 GTSNPN, CDR2 SVGIG (reference sequence). V lost 2 bases and J lost 5; bases outside the gene matches: 7. This CDR3 region has 15 residues. CDR3 nucleotide sequence: TGTGCCTGGAGTAAGTCGAGCGGGAGGCACAATGAGCAGTTCTTC. The encoded protein is CAWSKSSGRHNEQFF.